The clone carrying this TCR beta chain rates as medium-sized. Its matching antigen is unknown. The data belong to a study of human T cells and chemical hapten exposure. Whole-study context: The study traced per-sample TCR yield variation mainly to small differences in pooled library volumes. Findings of the study overall: No alteration of TCRs above 1 in 1000 frequency was seen with DPC sensitization.

The sample's time point: healthy volunteer bleed at 6 weeks. Total RNA was extracted from unfractionated whole blood. Methods used by the authors: Sampled TCR counts reached a median of around 89,000 per sample, with values ranging from about 23,224 to 690,600. TCRdb re-analysed the RACE reads in MiXCR, keeping a single row per CDR3 protein. These V and J calls derive from TCRdb rather than the authors' analysis. The table records around 65,000 distinct CDR3 sequences, approximately 6.1% of them present only once. CDR3 size: 13 residues. Trimming at V came to 8 bases and at J to 4 bases, leaving 5 bases not matched to a gene. Germline-derived CDR1 and CDR2 are MDHEN and SYDVKM.

This receptor was identified in a female donor in good health. Some clones in this sample may be carry-over from other donors' samples. This chain links TRBV28 with TRBJ2-3; TRBD2 agrees at 8 bases. The sequencing input was whole blood. DNA of the CDR3: TGTGCCAGCGCGGGAGGTGGGGCAGATACGCAGTATTTT. It translates to CASAGGGADTQYF. The whole variable domain, filled in from reference TRBV28 and TRBJ2-3, reads DVKVTQSSRYLVKRTGEKVFLECVQDMDHENMFWYRQDPGLGLRLIYFSYDVKMKEKGDIPEGYSVSREKKERFSLILESASTNQTSMYLCASAGGGADTQYFGPGTRLTVL.